The entry below gives a single T cell receptor beta chain sequence along with its context. These data come from a study of CD8 T cells in Susac syndrome. V was clipped by 3 bases and J by 1 base, with 12 bases between them. The CDR3 covers 15 residues. CDR1 and CDR2 from the germline V gene are MDHEN and SYDVKM. CD8+ and CD4+ T cells circulating in blood were sequenced for TCR beta. A quantity of about 0.5 to 1 ug RNA underwent reverse transcription using random hexamers. TCRdb itself ran the immunoSEQ multiplex PCR reads through MiXCR, one entry per CDR3 protein. The data hold 200,000 to 250,000 distinct CDR3 sequences, with approximately 92% observed a single time.

This clonotype was obtained from a human donor with multiple sclerosis. Sequences were obtained from CD4+ T cells from PBMCs. The rearrangement links TRBV28 to TRBJ2-5; no clear D gene. The CDR3 DNA reads as TGTGCCAGCAGTTTGCCCGGTGAGACCCAAGAGACCCAGTACTTC. Translating gives CASSLPGETQETQYF.